This TCR beta chain originates from a study of cytomegalovirus exposure and HLA in healthy donors. The wider study: HLA-typed donors were the source of about 85 million unique TCRs held in an early data release. General study results and limits: A later analysis reportedly identified an Asian-associated ancestry cluster as carrying fewer N-insertions than the roughly 670-donor mean. HLA alleles showed associations with roughly 17,000 TCR beta sequences in a later analysis, at a 0.05 false discovery rate.

With regard to this clone: Its antigen is not known.

With 60 Vbeta and 13 Jbeta primers, the PCR was carried out. This table comes from immunoSEQ multiplex PCR, and its TCRdb copy is limited to in-frame clones, with some not included. Of 120,000 or so clones detected, more than 9% appear once; the ten largest clones hold 4.6%. The CDR3 contains 13 residues. V shed 4 bases, J shed 2 bases, and the junction held 5 bases outside the gene matches. Germline V gene lookup returns CDR1 SQVTM and CDR2 ANQGSEA. This sequence was found in a woman aged 18-30 years in good health and CMV-seropositive. The chain recombines TRBV29-1 with TRBJ2-7; 7 nucleotides line up with TRBD2. Sequencing was carried out using PBMCs. Here the CDR3 DNA reads TGCAGCGTTGGAGAGCGGGAACCCTACGAGCAGTACTTC. The encoded protein is CSVGEREPYEQYF.